This T cell receptor (beta chain) was recovered during a study of OX40 agonist ivuxolimab in advanced cancers. Study-wide results and limits: No antigen was identified for the clonally expanded peripheral T cells.

This table comes from immunoSEQ multiplex PCR, and its TCRdb copy is limited to in-frame clones, with some not included. The sample gives just under 100,000 clones, 94% of which show up once; roughly 0.17% is in the top ten. The CDR3 is 16 residues long. The V gene lost 3 bases and the J gene lost 4 bases, with 17 bases spanning the gap. Germline CDR1 SGDLS, CDR2 YYNGEE. Notes on this clone: The antigen is unknown.

Sequencing was performed on CD4+ or CD8+ T cells sorted from blood, taken in a trial of the OX40 agonist ivuxolimab. The chain uses TRBV9 and TRBJ2-1, with D perhaps matching TRBD2 (6 bases). This TCR was recovered from an adult with an advanced solid tumor such as melanoma, head and neck, liver or kidney cancer. The CDR3 sequence is CASSASGLAIYNEQFF. In DNA, the CDR3 is TGTGCCAGCAGCGCCTCCGGGCTAGCGATTTACAATGAGCAGTTCTTC.